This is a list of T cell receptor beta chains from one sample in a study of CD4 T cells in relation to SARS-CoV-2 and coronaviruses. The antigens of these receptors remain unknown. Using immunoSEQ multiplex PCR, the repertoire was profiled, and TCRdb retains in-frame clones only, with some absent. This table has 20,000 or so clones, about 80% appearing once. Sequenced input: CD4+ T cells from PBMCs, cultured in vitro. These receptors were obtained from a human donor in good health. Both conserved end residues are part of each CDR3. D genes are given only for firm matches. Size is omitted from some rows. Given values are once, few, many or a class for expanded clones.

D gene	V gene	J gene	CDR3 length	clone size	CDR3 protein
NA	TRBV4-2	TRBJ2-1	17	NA	CASSQDPWTGGNNEQFF
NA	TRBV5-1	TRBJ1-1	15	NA	CASSLGGGADTEAFF
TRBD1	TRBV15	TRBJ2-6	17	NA	CATSPQGESSGANVLTF
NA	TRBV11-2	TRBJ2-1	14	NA	CASSSQPMGGEQFF
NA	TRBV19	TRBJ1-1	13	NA	CASSVGIGTEAFF
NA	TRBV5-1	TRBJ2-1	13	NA	CASSEASANEQFF
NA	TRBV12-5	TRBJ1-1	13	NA	CASSKPRGTEAFF
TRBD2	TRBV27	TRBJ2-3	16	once	CASSLRAGVRADTQYF
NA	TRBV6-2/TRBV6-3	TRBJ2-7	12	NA	CASSYPPYEQYF
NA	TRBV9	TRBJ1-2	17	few	CASSDPQERVNLPGYTF
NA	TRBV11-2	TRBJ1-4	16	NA	CASSLTGALSNEKLFF
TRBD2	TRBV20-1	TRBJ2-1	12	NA	CSASEREAQRFF
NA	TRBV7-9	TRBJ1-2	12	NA	CASSPDNGDYTF
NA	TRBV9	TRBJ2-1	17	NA	CASSVVGGDDAYNEQFF
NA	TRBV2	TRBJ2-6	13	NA	CASKSSGANVLTF
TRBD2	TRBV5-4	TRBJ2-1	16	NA	CASTIITGTRGNEQFF
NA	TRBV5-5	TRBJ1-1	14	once	CASSLDGGYTEAFF
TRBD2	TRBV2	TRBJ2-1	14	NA	CASMTSSFYNEQFF
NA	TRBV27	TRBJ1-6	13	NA	CASNGHRDSPLHF
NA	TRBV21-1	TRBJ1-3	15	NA	CASSKARRGTNTIYF
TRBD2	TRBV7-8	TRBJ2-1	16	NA	CASSFKTSGRSNEQFF
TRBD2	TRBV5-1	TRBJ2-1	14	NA	CASSLLVGGGEQFF
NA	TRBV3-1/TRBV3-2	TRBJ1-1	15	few	CASSQWGTVPHEAFF
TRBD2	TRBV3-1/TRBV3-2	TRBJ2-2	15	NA	CASSRLAGEGGELFF
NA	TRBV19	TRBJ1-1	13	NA	CASSMISRAEAFF
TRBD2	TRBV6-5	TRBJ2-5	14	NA	CASKTGGDQETQYF
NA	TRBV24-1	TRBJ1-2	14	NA	CATSDSQNVYGYTF
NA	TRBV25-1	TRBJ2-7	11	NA	CASSLYYEQYF
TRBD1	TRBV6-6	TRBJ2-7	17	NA	CASSLDRSTLSSYEQYF
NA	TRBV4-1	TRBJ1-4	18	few	CASSQDTRTAATNEKLFF
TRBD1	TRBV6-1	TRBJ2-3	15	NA	CASSEAGTVTDTQYF
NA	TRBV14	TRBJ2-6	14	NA	CASSPLGGANVLTF
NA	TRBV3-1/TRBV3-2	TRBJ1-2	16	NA	CASSPRSGPLNYGYTF
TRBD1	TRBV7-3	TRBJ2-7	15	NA	CASSLGTGAQYEQYF
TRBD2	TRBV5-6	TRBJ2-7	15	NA	CASRPGLAGSREQYF
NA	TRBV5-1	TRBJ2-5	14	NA	CASSFQGQRETQYF
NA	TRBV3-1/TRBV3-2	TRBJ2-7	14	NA	CASSQEVFLYEQYF
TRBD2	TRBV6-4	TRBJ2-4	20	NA	CAKPTTSGRGGDMAKNIQYF
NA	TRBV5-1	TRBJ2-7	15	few	CASSLDLGGAYEQYF
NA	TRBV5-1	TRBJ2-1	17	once	CASSLAPRREFYNEQFF
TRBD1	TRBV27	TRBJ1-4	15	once	CASREGQGRPRKLFF
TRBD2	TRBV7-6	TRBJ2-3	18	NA	CASSLRLAGTTSTDTQYF
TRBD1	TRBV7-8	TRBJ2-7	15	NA	CASSPVVGQGIEQYF
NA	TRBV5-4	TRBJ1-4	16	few	CASSTGTLQSKEKLFF
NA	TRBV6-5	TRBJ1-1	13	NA	CASSYEWAGEAFF
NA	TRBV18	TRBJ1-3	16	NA	CASSPARGFSGNTIYF
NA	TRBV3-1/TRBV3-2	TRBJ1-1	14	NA	CASSQDWATNEAFF
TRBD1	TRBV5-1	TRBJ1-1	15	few	CASSFGDRLNTEAFF
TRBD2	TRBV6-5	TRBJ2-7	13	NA	CASISGRSYEQYF
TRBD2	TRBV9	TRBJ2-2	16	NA	CASSGLAGSNTGELFF
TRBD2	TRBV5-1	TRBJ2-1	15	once	CASSLVGREGLEQFF
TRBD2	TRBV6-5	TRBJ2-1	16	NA	CASSYGGLAGYNEQFF
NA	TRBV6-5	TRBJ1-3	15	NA	CASSTRVLSGNTIYF